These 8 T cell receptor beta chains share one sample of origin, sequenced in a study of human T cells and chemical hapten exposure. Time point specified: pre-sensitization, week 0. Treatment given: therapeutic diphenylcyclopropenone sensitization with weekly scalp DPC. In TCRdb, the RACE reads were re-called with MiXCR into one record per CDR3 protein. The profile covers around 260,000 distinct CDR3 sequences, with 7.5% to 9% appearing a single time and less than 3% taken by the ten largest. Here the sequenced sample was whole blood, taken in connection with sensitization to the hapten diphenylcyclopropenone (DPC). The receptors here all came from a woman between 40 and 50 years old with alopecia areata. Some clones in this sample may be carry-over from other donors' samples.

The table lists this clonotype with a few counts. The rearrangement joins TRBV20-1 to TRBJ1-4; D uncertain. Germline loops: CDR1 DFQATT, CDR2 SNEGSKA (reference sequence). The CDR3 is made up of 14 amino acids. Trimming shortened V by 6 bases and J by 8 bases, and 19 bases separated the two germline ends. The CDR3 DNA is TGCAGTGCCCCTCGGGCTGGCAGAAGGGAAAAACTGTTTTTT. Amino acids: CSAPRAGRREKLFF.

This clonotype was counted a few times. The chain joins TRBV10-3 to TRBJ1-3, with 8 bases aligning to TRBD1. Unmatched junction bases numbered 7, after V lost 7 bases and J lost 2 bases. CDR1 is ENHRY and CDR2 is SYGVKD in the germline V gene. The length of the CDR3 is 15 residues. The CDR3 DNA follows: TGTGCCATCAACCCCGACAGGGGAGCTGGAAACACCATATATTTT. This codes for CAINPDRGAGNTIYF.

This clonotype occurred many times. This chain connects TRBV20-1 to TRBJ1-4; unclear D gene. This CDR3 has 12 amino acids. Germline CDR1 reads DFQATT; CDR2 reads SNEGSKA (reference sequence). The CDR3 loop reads CASGRDSEKLFF. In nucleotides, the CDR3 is TGCGCCAGTGGTCGGGATTCCGAAAAACTGTTTTTT.

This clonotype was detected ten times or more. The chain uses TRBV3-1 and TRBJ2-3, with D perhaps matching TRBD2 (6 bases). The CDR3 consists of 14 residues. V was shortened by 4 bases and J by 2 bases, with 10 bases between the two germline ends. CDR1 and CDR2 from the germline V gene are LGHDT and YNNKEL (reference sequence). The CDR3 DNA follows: TGTGCCAGCAGCCGCGGACTAACCACAGATACGCAGTATTTT. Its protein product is CASSRGLTTDTQYF.

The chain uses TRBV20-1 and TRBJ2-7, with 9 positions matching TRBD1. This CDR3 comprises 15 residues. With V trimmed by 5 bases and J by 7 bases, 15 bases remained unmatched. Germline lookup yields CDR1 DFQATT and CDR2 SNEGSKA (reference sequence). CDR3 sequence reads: CSAGHRDRVLGEQYF. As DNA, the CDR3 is TGCAGTGCTGGACACCGGGACAGGGTGTTAGGGGAGCAGTACTTC.

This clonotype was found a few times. As DNA, the CDR3 is TGCAGTGGCCTAGCGGGAGGCTCGATTACCGGGGAGCTGTTTTTT. Amino acids: CSGLAGGSITGELFF. This chain uses TRBV20-1 with TRBJ2-2; 11 nucleotides agree with TRBD2. CDR3 length equals 15 residues. Losses at the gene ends were 7 bases for V and 5 bases for J; bases not matched to a gene: 9. Germline V lookup: CDR1 DFQATT, CDR2 SNEGSKA (reference sequence).

The CDR3 DNA is TGTGCCAGCAGTTTATCCCATATTGAAGCTTTCTTT. Translating gives CASSLSHIEAFF. The gene calls are TRBV28 and TRBJ1-1; the D is unclear. The V and J ends lost 1 base and 7 bases respectively, with 7 bases between them. CDR1 MDHEN and CDR2 SYDVKM come from the germline V gene. This CDR3 spans 12 amino acids.

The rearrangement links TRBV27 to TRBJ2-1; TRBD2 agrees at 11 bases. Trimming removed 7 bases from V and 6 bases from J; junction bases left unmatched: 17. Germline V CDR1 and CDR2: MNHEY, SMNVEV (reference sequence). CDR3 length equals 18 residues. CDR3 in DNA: TGTGCCAGCATCGATCTAGCGGGAGGCCTTAGAGGCCCCAATGAGCAGTTCTTC. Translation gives CASIDLAGGLRGPNEQFF.